This TCR beta chain was sequenced for a study of T cell changes during pregnancy in multiple sclerosis. The table came from immunoSEQ multiplex PCR; TCRdb's copy has only in-frame clones and leaves some out. The sample includes roughly 40,000 clones, more than 80% of them seen just once. With 10 bases clipped from V and 5 bases from J, the junction kept 9 bases outside the gene matches. From germline, CDR1 is SGHTA and CDR2 FQGNSA. The CDR3 runs to 13 residues. V and J are TRBV7-2 and TRBJ2-3; the match to TRBD2 covers 7 bases. The material was peripheral blood, obtained before pregnancy. The receptor's source is a female donor with multiple sclerosis, enrolled in a pregnancy study. Here the CDR3 reads CATGAGPLDTQYF. The CDR3 DNA reads TGTGCCACTGGAGCGGGGCCCTTAGATACGCAGTATTTT.